Sequencing of this T cell receptor beta chain was carried out in a study of T cells in Graves' hyperthyroidism and ophthalmopathy. The V gene's germline CDR1 is SGHVS and CDR2 FQNEAQ. The CDR3 contains 12 residues. TCR beta CDR3 sequences were amplified from RNA transcripts. The HTBI primer set was used in a first-round RT-PCR of the TCR CDR3. One entry per CDR3 protein, called by TCRdb with MiXCR from the multiplex PCR reads. The table has about 770,000 distinct CDR3 sequences, about 17% seen once. This clonotype was picked up a small number of times. Antigen specificity is unknown. Based on clinical symptoms, serum thyroxine and TRAb, thyroid ultrasound and orbital computed tomography, diagnoses were reached. General study results and limits: Most thyroid clonotypes expanded above 0.001 appeared in blood too.

The genes are TRBV7-8 and TRBJ1-4; possible D gene TRBD1, 6 bases. The specimen sequenced was blood. This receptor was obtained from a woman aged 45-60 years with Graves' hyperthyroidism that later progressed to Graves' ophthalmopathy. CDR3 sequence (DNA): TGTGCTTCGGAGGGGGTGAATGAAAAACTGTTTTTT. Translation: CASEGVNEKLFF.